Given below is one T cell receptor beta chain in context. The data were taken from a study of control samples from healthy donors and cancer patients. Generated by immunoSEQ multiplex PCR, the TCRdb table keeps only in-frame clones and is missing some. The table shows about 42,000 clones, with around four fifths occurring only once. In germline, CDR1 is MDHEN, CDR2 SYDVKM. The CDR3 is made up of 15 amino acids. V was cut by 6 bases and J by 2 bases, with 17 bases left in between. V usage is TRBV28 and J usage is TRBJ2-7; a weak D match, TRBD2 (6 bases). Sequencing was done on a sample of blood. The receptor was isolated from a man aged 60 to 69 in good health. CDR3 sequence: CASRSGYGGTYEQYF. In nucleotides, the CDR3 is TGTGCCAGCAGGTCAGGTTACGGGGGAACCTACGAGCAGTACTTC.